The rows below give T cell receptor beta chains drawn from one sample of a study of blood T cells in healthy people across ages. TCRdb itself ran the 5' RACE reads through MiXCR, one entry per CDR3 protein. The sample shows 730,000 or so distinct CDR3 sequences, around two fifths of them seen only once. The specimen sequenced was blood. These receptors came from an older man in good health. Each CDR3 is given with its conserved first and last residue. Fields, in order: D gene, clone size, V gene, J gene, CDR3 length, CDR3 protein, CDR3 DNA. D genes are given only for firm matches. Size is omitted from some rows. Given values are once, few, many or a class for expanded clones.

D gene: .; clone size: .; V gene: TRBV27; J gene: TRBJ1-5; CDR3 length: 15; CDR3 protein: CASSSRWNSNQPQHF; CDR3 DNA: TGTGCCAGCAGTTCCCGGTGGAATAGCAATCAGCCCCAGCATTTT
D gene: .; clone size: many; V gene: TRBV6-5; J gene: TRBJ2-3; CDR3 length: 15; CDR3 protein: CASSDLGGPTDTQYF; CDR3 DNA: TGTGCCAGCAGTGACTTGGGGGGCCCCACAGATACGCAGTATTTT
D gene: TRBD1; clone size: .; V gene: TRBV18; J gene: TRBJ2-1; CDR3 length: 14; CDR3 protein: CASSRGQGGHEQFF; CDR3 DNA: TGTGCCAGCTCACGGGGACAGGGCGGTCATGAGCAGTTCTTC
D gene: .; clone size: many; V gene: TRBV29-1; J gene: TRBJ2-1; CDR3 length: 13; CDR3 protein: CSVEDPPGNEQFF; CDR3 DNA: TGCAGCGTTGAAGACCCTCCTGGCAATGAGCAGTTCTTC
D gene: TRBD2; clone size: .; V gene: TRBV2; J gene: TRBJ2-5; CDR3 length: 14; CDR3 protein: CASSEWLAGETQYF; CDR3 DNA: TGTGCCAGCAGTGAATGGCTAGCGGGAGAGACCCAGTACTTC
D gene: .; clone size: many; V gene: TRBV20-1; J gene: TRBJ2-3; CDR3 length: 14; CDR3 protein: CSARDLRGTDTQYF; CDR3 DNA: TGCAGTGCTAGAGACCTCAGAGGGACAGATACGCAGTATTTT
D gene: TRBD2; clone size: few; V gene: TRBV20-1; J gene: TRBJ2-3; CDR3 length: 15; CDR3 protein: CSARLSGRAPDTQYF; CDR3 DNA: TGCAGTGCTAGATTGAGCGGGAGGGCCCCAGATACGCAGTATTTT
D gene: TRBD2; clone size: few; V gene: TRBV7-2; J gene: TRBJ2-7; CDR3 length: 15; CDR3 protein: CASSLLAGGFDEQYF; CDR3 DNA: TGTGCCAGCAGCTTACTAGCGGGGGGGTTTGACGAGCAGTACTTC
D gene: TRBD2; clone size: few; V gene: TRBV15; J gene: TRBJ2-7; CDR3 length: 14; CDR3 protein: CATSRGDYSYEQYF; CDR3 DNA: TGTGCCACCAGCAGAGGGGACTACTCCTACGAGCAGTACTTC
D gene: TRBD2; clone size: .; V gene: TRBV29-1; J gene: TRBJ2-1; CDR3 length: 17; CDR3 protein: CSDGRTSGRANGDEQFF; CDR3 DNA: TGCAGCGATGGAAGGACTAGCGGGAGGGCCAATGGGGATGAGCAGTTCTTC
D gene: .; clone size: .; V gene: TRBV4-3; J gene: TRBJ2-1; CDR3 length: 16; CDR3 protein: CASSQGITGSNNEQFF; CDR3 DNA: TGCGCCAGCAGCCAGGGAATAACAGGGTCGAACAATGAGCAGTTCTTC
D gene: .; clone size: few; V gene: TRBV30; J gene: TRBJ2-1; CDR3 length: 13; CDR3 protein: CAWSVPALSEQFF; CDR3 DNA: TGTGCCTGGAGTGTACCGGCCCTAAGTGAGCAGTTCTTC
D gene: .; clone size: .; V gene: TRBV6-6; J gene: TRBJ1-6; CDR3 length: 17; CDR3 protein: CASSLPVDSQYNSPLHF; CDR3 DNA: TGTGCCAGCAGTTTACCCGTGGACAGCCAATATAATTCACCCCTCCACTTT
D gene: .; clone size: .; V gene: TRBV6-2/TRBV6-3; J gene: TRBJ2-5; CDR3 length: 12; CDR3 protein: CASSGTRETQYF; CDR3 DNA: TGTGCCAGCAGTGGGACGAGAGAGACCCAGTACTTC
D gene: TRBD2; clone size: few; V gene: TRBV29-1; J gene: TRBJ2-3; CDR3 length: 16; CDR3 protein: CSVVTGGSLFTDTQYF; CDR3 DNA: TGCAGCGTTGTTACGGGAGGGTCTCTTTTCACAGATACGCAGTATTTT
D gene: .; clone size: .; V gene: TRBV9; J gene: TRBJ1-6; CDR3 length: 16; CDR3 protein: CASSVDEGRQNSPLHF; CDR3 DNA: TGTGCCAGCAGCGTAGACGAGGGGCGTCAGAATTCACCCCTCCACTTT
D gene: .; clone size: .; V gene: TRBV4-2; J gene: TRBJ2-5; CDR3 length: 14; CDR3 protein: CASSQKDPQETQYF; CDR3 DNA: TGTGCCAGCAGCCAAAAAGACCCCCAAGAGACCCAGTACTTC